This entry features one T cell receptor (beta chain) sequence. The CDR3 consists of 17 residues. J was trimmed by 2 bases and V by 0 bases; bases with no gene match: 7. Per germline, CDR1 MNHNS and CDR2 SASEGT. Libraries were prepared by immunoSEQ multiplex PCR; TCRdb keeps only in-frame clonotypes and omits some of them. The sample shows millions of clones, roughly 94% of them seen only once. Naivety among CD8 cells was defined by CD45RO negativity and positive CCR7 selection, thereby excluding terminally differentiated effector memory CD45RA+ cells. This entry belongs to a study of shared clonotypes between healthy human individuals.

The clonotype comes from a young man in good health. Input material: naive CD8+ T cells sorted from blood. This chain joins TRBV6-1 and TRBJ2-3; 8 nucleotides line up with TRBD1. For the CDR3, the DNA is TGTGCCAGCAGTGAAGCAGGGCAGGGGGCTTTCACAGATACGCAGTATTTT. This encodes CASSEAGQGAFTDTQYF.